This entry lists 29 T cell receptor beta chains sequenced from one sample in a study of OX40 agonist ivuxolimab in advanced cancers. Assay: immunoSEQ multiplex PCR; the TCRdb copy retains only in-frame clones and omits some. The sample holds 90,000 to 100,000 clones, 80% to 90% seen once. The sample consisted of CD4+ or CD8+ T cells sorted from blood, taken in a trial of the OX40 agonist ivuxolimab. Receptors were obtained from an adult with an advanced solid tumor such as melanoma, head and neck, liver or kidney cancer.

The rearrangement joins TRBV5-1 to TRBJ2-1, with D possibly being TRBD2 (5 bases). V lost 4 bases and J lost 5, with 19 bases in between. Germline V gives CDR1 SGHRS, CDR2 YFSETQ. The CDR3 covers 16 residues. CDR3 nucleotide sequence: TGCGCCAGCAGCCTGAACCCCGGGATAAGCGACAATGAGCAGTTCTTC. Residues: CASSLNPGISDNEQFF.

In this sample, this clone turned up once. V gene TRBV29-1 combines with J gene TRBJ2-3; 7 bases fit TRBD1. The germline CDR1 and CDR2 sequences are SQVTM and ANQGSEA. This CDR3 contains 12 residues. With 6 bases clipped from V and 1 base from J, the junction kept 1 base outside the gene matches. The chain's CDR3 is CSVDRGTDTQYF. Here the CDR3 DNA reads TGCAGCGTAGACAGGGGCACAGATACGCAGTATTTT.

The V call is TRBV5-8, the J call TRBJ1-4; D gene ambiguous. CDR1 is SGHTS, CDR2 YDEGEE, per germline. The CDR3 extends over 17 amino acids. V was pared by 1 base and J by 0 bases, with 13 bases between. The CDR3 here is CASSLIGSLATNEKLFF. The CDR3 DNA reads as TGTGCCAGCAGCTTGATAGGGTCGCTGGCAACTAATGAAAAACTGTTTTTT.

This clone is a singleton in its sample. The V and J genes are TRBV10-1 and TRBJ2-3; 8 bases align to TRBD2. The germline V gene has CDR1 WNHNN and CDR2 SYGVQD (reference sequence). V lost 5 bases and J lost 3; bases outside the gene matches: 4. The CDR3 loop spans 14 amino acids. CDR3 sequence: CASSSAGETDTQYF. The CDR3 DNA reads TGCGCCAGCAGTTCAGCGGGAGAAACAGATACGCAGTATTTT.

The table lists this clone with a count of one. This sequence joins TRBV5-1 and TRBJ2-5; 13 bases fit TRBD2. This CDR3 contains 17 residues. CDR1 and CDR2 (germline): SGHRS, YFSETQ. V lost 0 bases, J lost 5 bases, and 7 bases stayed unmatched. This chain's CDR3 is CASSLVAGLAGVETQYF. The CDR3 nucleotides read TGCGCCAGCAGCTTGGTAGCTGGACTAGCGGGAGTGGAGACCCAGTACTTC.

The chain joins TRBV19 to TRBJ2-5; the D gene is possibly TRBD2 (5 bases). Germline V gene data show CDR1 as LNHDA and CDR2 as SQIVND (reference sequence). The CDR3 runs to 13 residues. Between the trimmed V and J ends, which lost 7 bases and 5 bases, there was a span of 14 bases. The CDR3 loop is CASNGNRGETQYF. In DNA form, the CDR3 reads TGTGCCAGTAATGGAAATCGAGGGGAGACCCAGTACTTC.

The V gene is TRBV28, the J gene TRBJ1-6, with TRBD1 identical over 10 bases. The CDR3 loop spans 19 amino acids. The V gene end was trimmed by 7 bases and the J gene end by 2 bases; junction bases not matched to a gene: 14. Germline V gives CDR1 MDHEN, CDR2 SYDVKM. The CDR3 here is CASTPLADRGSAYNSPLHF. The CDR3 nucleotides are TGTGCCAGCACCCCATTAGCGGACAGGGGGAGCGCCTATAATTCACCCCTCCACTTT.

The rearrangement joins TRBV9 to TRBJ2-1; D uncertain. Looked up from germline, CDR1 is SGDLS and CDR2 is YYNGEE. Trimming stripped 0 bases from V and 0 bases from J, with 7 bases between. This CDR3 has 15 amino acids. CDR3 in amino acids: CASSVAITSYNEQFF. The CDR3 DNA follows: TGTGCCAGCAGCGTAGCGATTACCTCCTACAATGAGCAGTTCTTC.

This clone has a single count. The CDR3 DNA sequence: TGTGCCAGCACCAAGGGACAGGGAGACTACGAGCAGTACTTC. Protein: CASTKGQGDYEQYF. The chain has TRBV6-5 and TRBJ2-7; 9 bases match TRBD1. From germline, CDR1 is MNHEY and CDR2 SVGAGI. The V and J ends lost 7 bases and 3 bases, in that order; junction bases with no gene match: 7. This CDR3 contains 14 residues.

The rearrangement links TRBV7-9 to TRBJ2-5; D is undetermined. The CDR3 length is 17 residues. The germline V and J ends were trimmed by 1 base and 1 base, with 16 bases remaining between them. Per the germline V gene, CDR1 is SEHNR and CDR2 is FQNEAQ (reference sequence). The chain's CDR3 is CASSLEGQTTTQETQYF. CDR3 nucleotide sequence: TGTGCCAGCAGCTTAGAGGGCCAAACCACAACCCAAGAGACCCAGTACTTC.

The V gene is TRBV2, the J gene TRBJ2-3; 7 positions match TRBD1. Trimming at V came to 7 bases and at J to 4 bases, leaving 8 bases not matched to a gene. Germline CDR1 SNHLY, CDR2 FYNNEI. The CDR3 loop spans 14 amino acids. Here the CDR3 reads CASTEGQGADTQYF. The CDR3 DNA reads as TGTGCCAGCACTGAGGGGCAGGGGGCAGATACGCAGTATTTT. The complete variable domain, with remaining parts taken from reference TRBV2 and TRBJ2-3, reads EPEVTQTPSHQVTQMGQEVILRCVPISNHLYFYWYRQILGQKVEFLVSFYNNEISEKSEIFDDQFSVERPDGSNFTLKIRSTKLEDSAMYFCASTEGQGADTQYFGPGTRLTVL.

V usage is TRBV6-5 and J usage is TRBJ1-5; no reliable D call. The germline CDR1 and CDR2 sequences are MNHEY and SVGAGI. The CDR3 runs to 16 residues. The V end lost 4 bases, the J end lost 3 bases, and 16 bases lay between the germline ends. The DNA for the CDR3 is TGTGCCAGCAGTTCCCGTTCCCATTTCCCCAATCAGCCCCAGCATTTT. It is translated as CASSSRSHFPNQPQHF.

CDR3 bases: TGTGCCAGCGGGCAACAGGGAGGAGGGAACACCGGGGAGCTGTTTTTT. Its protein is CASGQQGGGNTGELFF. V and J are TRBV4-2 and TRBJ2-2; possibly TRBD1 or TRBD2 for D (6 bases each). This CDR3 contains 16 residues. The ends were cut back, 8 bases at V and 1 base at J, with 17 bases in the middle. Looked up from germline, CDR1 is LGHNA and CDR2 is YNFKEQ.

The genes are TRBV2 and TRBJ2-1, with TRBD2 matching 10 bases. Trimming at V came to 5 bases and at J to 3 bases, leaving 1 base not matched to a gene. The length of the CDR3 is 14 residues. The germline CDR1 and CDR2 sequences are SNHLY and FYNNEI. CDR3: CASSRTSGYNEQFF. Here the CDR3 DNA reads TGTGCCAGCAGTCGGACTAGCGGCTACAATGAGCAGTTCTTC.

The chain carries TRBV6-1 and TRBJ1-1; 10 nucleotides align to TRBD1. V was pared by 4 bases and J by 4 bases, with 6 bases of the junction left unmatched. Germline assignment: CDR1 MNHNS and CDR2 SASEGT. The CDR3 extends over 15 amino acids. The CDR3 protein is CASSGQGAMGTEAFF. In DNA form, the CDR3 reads TGTGCCAGCAGTGGACAGGGGGCCATGGGCACTGAAGCTTTCTTT.

CDR3 DNA: TGTGCCAGCAGCTGGGCCGCCGGGACTAGCGGGAGTGACGAGCAGTACTTC. Its protein is CASSWAAGTSGSDEQYF. The gene calls are TRBV11-2 and TRBJ2-7; TRBD2 agrees at 14 bases. The CDR3 runs to 17 residues. The germline gives CDR1 SGHAT, CDR2 FQNNGV. V dropped 4 bases and J dropped 5; count of bases not matched to a gene: 10.

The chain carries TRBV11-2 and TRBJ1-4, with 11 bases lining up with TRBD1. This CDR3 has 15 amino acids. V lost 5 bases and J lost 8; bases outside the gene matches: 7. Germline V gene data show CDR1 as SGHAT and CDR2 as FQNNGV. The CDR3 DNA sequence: TGTGCCAGCAGCCCAGGACAGGGGGCGAAAGAAAAACTGTTTTTT. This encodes CASSPGQGAKEKLFF.

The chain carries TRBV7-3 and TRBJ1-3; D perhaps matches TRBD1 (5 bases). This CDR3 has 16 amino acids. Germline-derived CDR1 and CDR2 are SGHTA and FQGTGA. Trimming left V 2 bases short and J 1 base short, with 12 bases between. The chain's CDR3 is CASSLGGFGSGNTIYF. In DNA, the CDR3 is TGTGCCAGCAGCTTAGGGGGGTTCGGATCTGGAAACACCATATATTTT.

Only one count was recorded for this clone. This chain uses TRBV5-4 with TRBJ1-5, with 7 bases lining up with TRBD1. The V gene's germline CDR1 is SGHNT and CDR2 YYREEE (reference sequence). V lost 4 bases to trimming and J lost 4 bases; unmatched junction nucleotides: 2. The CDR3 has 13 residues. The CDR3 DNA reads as TGTGCCAGCAGCCGGGACAGTAATCAGCCCCAGCATTTT. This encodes CASSRDSNQPQHF.

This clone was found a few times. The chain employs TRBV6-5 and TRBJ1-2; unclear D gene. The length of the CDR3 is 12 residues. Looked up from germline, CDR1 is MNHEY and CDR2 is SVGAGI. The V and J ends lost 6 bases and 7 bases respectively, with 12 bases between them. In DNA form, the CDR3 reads TGTGCCAGCAGCCCTAACAACCGTGGCTACACCTTC. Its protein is CASSPNNRGYTF.

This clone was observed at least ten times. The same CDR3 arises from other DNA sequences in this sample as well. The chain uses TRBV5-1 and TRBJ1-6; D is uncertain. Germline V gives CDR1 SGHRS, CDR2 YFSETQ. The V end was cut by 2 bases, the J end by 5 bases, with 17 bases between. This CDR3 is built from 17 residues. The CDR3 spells CASSLEGLYRNNSPLHF. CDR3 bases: TGCGCCAGCAGCTTAGAAGGACTTTACAGAAATAATTCACCCCTCCACTTT.

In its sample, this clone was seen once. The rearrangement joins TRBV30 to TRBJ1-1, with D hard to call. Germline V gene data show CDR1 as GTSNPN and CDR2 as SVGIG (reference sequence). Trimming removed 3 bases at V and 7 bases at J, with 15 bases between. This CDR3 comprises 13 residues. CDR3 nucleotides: TGTGCCTGGAGGTGGCCGGGCTGGGGTGAAGCTTTCTTT. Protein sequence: CAWRWPGWGEAFF.

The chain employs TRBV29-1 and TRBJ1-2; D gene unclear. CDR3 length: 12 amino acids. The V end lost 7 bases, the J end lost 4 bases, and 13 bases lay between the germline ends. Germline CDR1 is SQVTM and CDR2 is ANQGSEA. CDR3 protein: CSAGEGSYGYTF. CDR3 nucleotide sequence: TGCAGCGCCGGGGAGGGTTCCTATGGCTACACCTTC. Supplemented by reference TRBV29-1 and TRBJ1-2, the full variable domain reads SAVISQKPSRDICQRGTSLTIQCQVDSQVTMMFWYRQQPGQSLTLIATANQGSEATYESGFVIDKFPISRPNLTFSTLTVSNMSPEDSSIYLCSAGEGSYGYTFGSGTRLTVV.

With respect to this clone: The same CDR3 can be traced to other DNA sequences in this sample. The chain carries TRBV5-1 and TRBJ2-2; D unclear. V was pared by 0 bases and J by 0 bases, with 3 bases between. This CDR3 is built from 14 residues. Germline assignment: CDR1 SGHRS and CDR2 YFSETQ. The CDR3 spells CASSLDSNTGELFF. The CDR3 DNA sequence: TGCGCCAGCAGCTTGGACTCGAACACCGGGGAGCTGTTTTTT.

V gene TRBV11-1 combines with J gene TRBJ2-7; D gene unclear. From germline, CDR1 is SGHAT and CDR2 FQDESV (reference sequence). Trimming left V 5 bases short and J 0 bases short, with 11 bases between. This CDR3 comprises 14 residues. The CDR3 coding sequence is TGTGCCAGCAGCCAAGCGAGGATCTCCTACGAGCAGTACTTC. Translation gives CASSQARISYEQYF.

CDR3 nucleotides: TGCGCCAGCAGTGAGAGAGGTTGGGACTACGAGCAGTACGTC. Translating gives CASSERGWDYEQYV. This chain links TRBV10-1 with TRBJ2-7, with D unresolved. Germline V gives CDR1 WNHNN, CDR2 SYGVQD (reference sequence). The CDR3 spans 14 residues. Trimming left V 2 bases short and J 3 bases short, with 11 bases between.

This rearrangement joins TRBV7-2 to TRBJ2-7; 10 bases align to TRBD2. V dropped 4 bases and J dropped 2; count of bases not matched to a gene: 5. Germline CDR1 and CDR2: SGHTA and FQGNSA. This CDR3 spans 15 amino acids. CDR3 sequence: CASSSWGTSAYEQYF. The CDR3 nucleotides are TGTGCCAGCAGCTCTTGGGGGACTAGCGCCTACGAGCAGTACTTC.

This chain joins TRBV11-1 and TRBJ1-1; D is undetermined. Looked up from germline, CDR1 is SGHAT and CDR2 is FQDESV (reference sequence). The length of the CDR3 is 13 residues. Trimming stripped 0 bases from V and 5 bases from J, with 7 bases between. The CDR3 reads CASSLARGTEAFF. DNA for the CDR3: TGTGCCAGCAGCTTAGCGCGCGGGACTGAAGCTTTCTTT. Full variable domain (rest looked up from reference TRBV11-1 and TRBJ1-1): EAEVAQSPRYKITEKSQAVAFWCDPISGHATLYWYRQILGQGPELLVQFQDESVVDDSQLPKDRFSAERLKGVDSTLKIQPAELGDSAMYLCASSLARGTEAFFGQGTRLTVV.

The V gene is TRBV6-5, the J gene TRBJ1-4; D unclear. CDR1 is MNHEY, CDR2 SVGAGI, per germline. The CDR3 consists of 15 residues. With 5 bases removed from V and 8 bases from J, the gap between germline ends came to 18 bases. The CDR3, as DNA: TGTGCCAGCAGTCCTCAGGAAGCCATGGAGGAAAAACTGTTTTTT. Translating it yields CASSPQEAMEEKLFF.